The source of this T cell receptor (beta chain) is a study of technical replicates of blood from a handful of donors. Sequenced by immunoSEQ multiplex PCR; TCRdb stores in-frame clones only, minus some. The table shows about 48,000 clones, with 92% occurring only once. Germline assignment: CDR1 KGHSH and CDR2 LQKENI. Trimming took 6 bases from V and 4 from J, leaving 21 bases between them. There are 16 residues in the CDR3. The rearrangement uses TRBV18 and TRBJ1-2; D is perhaps TRBD1 (5 bases). Specimen: PBMCs. The receptor was isolated from a human donor in good health. Some clones in this sample may be carry-over from other donors' samples. The CDR3 region has the DNA TGTGCCAGCTCGCCAAACCGGGACCCCGGGGGCTATGGCTACACCTTC. Translated: CASSPNRDPGGYGYTF.